This T cell receptor beta chain appears in the sequencing data of a study of blood T cell repertoires in COVID-19. At the level of the study: The United States, Italy and Spain supplied acute and convalescent COVID-19 samples. Sample material is recorded as cDNA or gDNA derived from T cells, B-cell-depleted T cells, or PBMCs.

The V end was cut by 0 bases, the J end by 1 base, with 16 bases between. The CDR3 extends over 17 amino acids. The germline gives CDR1 SGHNT, CDR2 YYREEE (reference sequence). Per the authors' pipeline: Amplification with reference gene primers provided the estimates of nucleated cell counts. TCRdb keeps only in-frame clones here, not all; method: immunoSEQ multiplex PCR. That table is the source of V, J and clone size, and D and trimming were worked out from the DNA. The sample has 220,000 or so clones, 80% to 85% seen once. The sequence derives from a man younger than 40 with active or convalescent COVID-19. Sample: peripheral blood. This chain links TRBV5-4 with TRBJ2-5; D uncertain. CDR3 coding DNA: TGTGCCAGCAGCTTGGCCGGCGGATCGGCCAGCCAAGAGACCCAGTACTTC. This translates into CASSLAGGSASQETQYF.